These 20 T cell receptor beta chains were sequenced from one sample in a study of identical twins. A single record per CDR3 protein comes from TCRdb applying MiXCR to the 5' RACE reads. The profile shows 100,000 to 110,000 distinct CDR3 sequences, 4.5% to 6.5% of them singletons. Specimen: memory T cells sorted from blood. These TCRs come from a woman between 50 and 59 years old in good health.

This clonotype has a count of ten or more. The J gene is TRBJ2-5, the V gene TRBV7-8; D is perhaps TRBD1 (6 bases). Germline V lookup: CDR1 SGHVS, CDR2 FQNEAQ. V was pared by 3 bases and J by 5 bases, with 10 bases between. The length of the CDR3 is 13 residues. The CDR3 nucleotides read TGTGCCAGCAGCTTGGGGGCCGTGGAGACCCAGTACTTC. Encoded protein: CASSLGAVETQYF. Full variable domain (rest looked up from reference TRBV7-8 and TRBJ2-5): GAGVSQSPRYKVAKRGQDVALRCDPISGHVSLFWYQQALGQGPEFLTYFQNEAQLDKSGLPSDRFFAERPEGSVSTLKIQRTQQEDSAVYLCASSLGAVETQYFGPGTRLLVL.

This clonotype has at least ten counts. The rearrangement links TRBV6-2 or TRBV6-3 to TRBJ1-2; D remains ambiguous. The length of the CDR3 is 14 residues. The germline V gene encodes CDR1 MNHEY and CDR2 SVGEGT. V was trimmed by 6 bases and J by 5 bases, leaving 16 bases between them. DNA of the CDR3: TGTGCCAGCAGCACCGGGCCTCCTACTTATGGCTACACCTTC. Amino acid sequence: CASSTGPPTYGYTF.

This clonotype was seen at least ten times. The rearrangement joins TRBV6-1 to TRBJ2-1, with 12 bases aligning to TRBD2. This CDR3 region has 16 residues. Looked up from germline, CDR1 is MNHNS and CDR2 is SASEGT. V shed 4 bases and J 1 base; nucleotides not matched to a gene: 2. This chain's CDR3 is CASSVTSGRSYNEQFF. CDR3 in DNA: TGTGCCAGCAGTGTCACTAGCGGGAGGTCCTACAATGAGCAGTTCTTC.

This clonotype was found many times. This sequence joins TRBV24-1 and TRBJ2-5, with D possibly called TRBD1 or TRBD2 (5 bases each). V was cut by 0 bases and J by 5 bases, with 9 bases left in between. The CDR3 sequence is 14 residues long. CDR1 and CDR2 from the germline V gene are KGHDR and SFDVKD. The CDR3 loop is CATSDLAEGETQYF. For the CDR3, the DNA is TGTGCCACCAGTGATTTGGCAGAGGGGGAGACCCAGTACTTC.

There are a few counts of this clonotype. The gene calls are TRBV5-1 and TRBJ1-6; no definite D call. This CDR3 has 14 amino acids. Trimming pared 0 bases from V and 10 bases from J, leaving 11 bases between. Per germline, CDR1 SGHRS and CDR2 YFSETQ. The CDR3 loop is CASSLARFDSPLHF. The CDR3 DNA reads TGCGCCAGCAGCTTGGCCCGCTTCGACTCACCCCTCCACTTT. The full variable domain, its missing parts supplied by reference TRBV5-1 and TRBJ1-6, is KAGVTQTPRYLIKTRGQQVTLSCSPISGHRSVSWYQQTPGQGLQFLFEYFSETQRNKGNFPGRFSGRQFSNSRSEMNVSTLELGDSALYLCASSLARFDSPLHFGNGTRLTVT.

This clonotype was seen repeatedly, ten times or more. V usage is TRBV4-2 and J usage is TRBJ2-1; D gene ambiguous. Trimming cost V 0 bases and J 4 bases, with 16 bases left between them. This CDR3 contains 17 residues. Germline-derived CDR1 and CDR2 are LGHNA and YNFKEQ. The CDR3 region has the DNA TGTGCCAGCAGCCAAGAGGTCGACCCAAACCATTACAATGAGCAGTTCTTC. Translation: CASSQEVDPNHYNEQFF.

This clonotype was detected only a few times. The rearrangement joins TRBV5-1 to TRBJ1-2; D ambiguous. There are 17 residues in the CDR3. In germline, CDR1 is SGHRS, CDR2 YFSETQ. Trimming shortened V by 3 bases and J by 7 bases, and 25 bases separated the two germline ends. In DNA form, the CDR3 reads TGCGCCAGCAGCTCTCGGCCCCAATCTACCGCCCCTTCTGGCTACACCTTC. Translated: CASSSRPQSTAPSGYTF.

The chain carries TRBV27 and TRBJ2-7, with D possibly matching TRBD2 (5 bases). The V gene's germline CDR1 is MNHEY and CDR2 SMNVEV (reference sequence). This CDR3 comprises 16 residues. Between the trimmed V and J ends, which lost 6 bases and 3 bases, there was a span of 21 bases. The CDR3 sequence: CASSRIAFGMGYEQYF. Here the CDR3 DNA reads TGTGCCAGCAGCCGGATCGCGTTCGGGATGGGCTACGAGCAGTACTTC.

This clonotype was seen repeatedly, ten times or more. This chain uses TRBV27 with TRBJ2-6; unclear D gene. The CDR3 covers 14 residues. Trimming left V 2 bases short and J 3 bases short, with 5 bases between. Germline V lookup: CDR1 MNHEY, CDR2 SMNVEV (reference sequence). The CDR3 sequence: CASSLAGGANVLTF. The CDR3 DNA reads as TGTGCCAGCAGTTTAGCTGGTGGGGCCAACGTCCTGACTTTC.

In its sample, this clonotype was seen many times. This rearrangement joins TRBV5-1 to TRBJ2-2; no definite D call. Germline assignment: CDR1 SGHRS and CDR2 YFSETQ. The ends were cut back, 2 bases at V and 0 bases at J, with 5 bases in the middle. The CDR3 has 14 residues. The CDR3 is CASSFLANTGELFF. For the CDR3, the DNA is TGCGCCAGCAGCTTTTTAGCGAACACCGGGGAGCTGTTTTTT.

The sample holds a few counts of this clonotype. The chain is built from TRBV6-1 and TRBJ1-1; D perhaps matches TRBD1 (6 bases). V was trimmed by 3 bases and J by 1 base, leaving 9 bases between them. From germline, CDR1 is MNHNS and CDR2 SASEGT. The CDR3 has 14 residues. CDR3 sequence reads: CASSDWGANTEAFF. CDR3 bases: TGTGCCAGCAGTGATTGGGGGGCGAACACTGAAGCTTTCTTT.

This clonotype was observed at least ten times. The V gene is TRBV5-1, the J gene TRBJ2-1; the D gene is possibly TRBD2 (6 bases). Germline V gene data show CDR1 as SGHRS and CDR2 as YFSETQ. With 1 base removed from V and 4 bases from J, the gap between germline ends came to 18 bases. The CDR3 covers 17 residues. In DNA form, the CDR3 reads TGCGCCAGCAGCTTGTACCCCCGTGATAGCGGATACAATGAGCAGTTCTTC. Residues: CASSLYPRDSGYNEQFF.

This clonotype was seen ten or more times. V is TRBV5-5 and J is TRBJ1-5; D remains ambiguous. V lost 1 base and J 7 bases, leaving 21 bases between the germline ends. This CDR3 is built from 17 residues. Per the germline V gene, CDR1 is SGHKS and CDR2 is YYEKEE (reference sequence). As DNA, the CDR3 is TGTGCCAGCAGCTTGACTCTACGGTCCAGGACCTTGCAGCCCCAGCATTTT. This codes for CASSLTLRSRTLQPQHF.

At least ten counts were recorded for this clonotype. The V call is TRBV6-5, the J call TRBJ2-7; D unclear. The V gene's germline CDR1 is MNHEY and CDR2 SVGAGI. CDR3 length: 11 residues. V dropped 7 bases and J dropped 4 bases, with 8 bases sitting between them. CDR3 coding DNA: TGTGCCAGCAAAACCCCGTACGAGCAGTACTTC. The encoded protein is CASKTPYEQYF.

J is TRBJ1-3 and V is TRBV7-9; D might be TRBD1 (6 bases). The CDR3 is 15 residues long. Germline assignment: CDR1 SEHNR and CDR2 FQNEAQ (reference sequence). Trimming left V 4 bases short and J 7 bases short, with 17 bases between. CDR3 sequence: CASSSVTGLENTIYF. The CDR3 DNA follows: TGTGCCAGCAGCTCAGTAACAGGGTTGGAGAACACCATATATTTT.

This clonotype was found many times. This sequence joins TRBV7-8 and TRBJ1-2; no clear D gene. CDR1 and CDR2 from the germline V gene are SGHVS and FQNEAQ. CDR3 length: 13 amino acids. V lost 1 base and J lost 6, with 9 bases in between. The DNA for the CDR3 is TGTGCCAGCAGCTTAGGTCCGGTCGATGGCTACACCTTC. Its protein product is CASSLGPVDGYTF.

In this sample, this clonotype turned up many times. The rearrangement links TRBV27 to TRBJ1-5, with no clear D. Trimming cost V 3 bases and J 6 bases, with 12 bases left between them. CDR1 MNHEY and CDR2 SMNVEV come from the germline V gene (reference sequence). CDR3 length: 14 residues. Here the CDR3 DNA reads TGTGCCAGCAGTTTTTCCCCGGACGGTCAGCCCCAGCATTTT. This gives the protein CASSFSPDGQPQHF.

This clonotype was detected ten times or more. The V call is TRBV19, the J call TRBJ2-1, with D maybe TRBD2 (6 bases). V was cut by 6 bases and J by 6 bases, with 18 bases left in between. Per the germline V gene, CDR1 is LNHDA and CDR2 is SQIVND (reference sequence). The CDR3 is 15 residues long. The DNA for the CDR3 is TGTGCCAGTAGCCCCTCGGGAGTTCGTATCAATGAGCAGTTCTTC. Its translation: CASSPSGVRINEQFF.

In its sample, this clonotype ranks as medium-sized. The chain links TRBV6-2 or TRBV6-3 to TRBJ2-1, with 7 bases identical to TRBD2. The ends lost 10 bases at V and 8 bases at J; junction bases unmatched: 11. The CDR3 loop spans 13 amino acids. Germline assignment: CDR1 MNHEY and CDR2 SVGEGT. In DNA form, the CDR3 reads TGTGCCATCTCGGGACGGGAGGTAGATGAGCAGTTCTTC. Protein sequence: CAISGREVDEQFF.

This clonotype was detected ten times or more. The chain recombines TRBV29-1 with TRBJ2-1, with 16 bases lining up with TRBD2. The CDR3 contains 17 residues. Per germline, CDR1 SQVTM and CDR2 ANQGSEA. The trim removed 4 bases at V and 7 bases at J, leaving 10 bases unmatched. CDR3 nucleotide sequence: TGCAGCGTTGCCGGGACTAGCGGGAGGGCCTTGAGGAATGAGCAGTTCTTC. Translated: CSVAGTSGRALRNEQFF.